This T cell receptor (beta chain) comes out of a study of beta chain features in type 1 diabetes. Broader study findings: Although PCR might favor shorter templates, it would do so equally in patients and controls. Using cDNA template may skew counts toward highly expressing activated cells. Any HLA effect on TCRB rearrangement was left unresolved by small sub-analyses. For Type 1 diabetes patients, all four CD4+ subsets carried TCRB CDR3s that were moderately but significantly shorter.

Reverse transcribing all isolated RNA meant expressed TCRB transcripts were sequenced. The repertoire was sequenced with immunoSEQ multiplex PCR; TCRdb's copy has only in-frame clones and lacks some. The table shows a few hundred thousand clones, with 8.5% to 10% occurring only once. This clone was seen just once. As yet, its antigen is unknown. V lost 5 bases, J lost 7 bases, and 5 bases stayed unmatched. This CDR3 spans 13 amino acids. Germline V CDR1 and CDR2: SGHTA, FQGNSA. Sequencing input: central memory CD4+ T cells from blood. The receptor comes from a young man with type 1 diabetes. V usage is TRBV7-2 and J usage is TRBJ1-2; 9 nucleotides align to TRBD1. This CDR3 is CASSTPDRGGYTF. The DNA of the CDR3 is TGTGCCAGCAGCACACCGGACAGGGGTGGCTACACCTTC. The full variable domain, its missing parts supplied by reference TRBV7-2 and TRBJ1-2, is GAGVSQSPSNKVTEKGKDVELRCDPISGHTALYWYRQSLGQGLEFLIYFQGNSAPDKSGLPSDRFSAERTGGSVSTLTIQRTQQEDSAVYLCASSTPDRGGYTFGSGTRLTVV.